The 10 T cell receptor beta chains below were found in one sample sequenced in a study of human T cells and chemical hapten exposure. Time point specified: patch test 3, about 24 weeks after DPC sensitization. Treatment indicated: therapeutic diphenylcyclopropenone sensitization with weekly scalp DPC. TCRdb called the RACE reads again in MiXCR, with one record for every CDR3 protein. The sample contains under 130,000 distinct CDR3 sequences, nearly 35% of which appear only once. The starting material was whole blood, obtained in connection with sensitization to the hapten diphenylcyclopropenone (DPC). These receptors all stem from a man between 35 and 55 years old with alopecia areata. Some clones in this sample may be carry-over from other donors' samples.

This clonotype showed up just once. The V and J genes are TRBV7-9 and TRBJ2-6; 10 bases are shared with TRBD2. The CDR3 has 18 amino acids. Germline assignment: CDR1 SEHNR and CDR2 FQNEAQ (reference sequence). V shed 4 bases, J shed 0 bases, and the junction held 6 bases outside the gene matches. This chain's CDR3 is CASSSSGSGSSGANVLTF. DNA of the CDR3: TGTGCCAGCAGCTCTAGCGGGAGCGGAAGCTCTGGGGCCAACGTCCTGACTTTC.

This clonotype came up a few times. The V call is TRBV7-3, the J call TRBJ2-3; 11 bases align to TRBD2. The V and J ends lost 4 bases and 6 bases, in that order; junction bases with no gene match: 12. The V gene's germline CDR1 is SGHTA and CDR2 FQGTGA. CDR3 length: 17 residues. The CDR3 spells CASSSTLLAGDGDTQYF. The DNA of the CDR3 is TGTGCCAGCAGCTCAACCCTACTAGCGGGAGATGGCGATACGCAGTATTTT.

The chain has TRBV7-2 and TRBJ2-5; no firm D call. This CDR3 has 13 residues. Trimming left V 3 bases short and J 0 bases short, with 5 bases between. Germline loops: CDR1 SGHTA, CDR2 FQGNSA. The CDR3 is CASSFLNQETQYF. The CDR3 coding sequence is TGTGCCAGCAGCTTCTTAAACCAAGAGACCCAGTACTTC.

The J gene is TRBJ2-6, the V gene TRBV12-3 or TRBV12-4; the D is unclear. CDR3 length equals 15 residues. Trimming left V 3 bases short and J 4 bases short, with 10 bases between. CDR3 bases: TGTGCCAGCAGTTTTTCCGTGGGGGGGGCCAACGTCCTGACTTTC. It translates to CASSFSVGGANVLTF.

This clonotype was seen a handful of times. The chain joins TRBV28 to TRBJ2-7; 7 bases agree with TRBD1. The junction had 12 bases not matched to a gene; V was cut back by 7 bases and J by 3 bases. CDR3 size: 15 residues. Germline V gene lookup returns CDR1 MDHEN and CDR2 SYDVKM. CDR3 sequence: CASTTEKGQIYEQYF. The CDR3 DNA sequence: TGTGCCAGCACCACCGAAAAGGGACAGATCTACGAGCAGTACTTC.

CDR3: CASSHDRGRAGELFF. The CDR3 DNA reads TGTGCCAGCAGCCATGACAGGGGAAGGGCCGGGGAGCTGTTTTTT. This chain connects TRBV3-1 to TRBJ2-2, with 8 bases matching TRBD1. This CDR3 is built from 15 residues. Germline CDR1 is LGHDT and CDR2 is YNNKEL (reference sequence). V lost 3 bases and J lost 6; bases outside the gene matches: 6.

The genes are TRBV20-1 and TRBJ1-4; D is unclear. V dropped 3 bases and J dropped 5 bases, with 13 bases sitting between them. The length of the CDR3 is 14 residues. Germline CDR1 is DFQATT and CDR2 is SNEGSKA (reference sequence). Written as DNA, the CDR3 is TGCAGTGCTAGTAATGGGCAGAGAAATGAAAAACTGTTTTTT. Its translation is CSASNGQRNEKLFF.

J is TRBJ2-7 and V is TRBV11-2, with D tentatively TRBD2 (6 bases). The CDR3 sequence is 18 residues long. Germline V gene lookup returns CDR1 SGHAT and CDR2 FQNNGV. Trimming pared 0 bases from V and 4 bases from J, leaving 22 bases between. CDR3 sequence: CASSLDGEIWGRRYEQYF. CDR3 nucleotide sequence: TGTGCCAGCAGCTTAGATGGGGAGATATGGGGGAGGAGGTACGAGCAGTACTTC.

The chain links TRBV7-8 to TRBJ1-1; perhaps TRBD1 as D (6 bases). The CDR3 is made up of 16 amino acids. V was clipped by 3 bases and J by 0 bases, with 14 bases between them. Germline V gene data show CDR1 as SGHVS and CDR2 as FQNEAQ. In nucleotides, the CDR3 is TGTGCCAGCAGCTTCAACAGGGACCTAATGAACACTGAAGCTTTCTTT. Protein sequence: CASSFNRDLMNTEAFF. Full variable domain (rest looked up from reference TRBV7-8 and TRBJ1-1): GAGVSQSPRYKVAKRGQDVALRCDPISGHVSLFWYQQALGQGPEFLTYFQNEAQLDKSGLPSDRFFAERPEGSVSTLKIQRTQQEDSAVYLCASSFNRDLMNTEAFFGQGTRLTVV.

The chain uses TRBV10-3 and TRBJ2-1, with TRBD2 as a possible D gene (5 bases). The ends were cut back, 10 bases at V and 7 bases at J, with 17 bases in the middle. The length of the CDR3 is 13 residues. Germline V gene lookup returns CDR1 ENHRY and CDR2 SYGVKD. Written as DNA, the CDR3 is TGTGCCACCGTAGGTAGCGTGGGGAATGAGCAGTTCTTC. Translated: CATVGSVGNEQFF.